The 6 T cell receptor beta chains in this list originate from one sample, sequenced in a study of blood T cell repertoires in COVID-19. Sequenced by immunoSEQ multiplex PCR; TCRdb stores in-frame clones only, minus some. The data contain around 180,000 clones, around nine tenths of them singletons. Sequencing was carried out using peripheral blood. The source is a man aged 70 or older with active or convalescent COVID-19.

The chain joins TRBV18 to TRBJ2-7, with TRBD2 matching 7 bases. Germline assignment: CDR1 KGHSH and CDR2 LQKENI. The CDR3 length is 14 residues. V lost 2 bases to trimming and J lost 5 bases; unmatched junction nucleotides: 6. The CDR3 bases are TGTGCCAGCTCACCATCTTCGGGAGGCAACGAGCAGTACTTC. Translating gives CASSPSSGGNEQYF.

The genes are TRBV6-5 and TRBJ1-2; 8 nucleotides line up with TRBD1. The CDR3 covers 14 residues. Germline V CDR1 and CDR2: MNHEY, SVGAGI. V gave up 2 bases and J gave up 4 bases; unmatched junction bases: 3. Here the CDR3 reads CASSYADRAYGYTF. CDR3 sequence (DNA): TGTGCCAGCAGTTACGCGGACAGGGCCTATGGCTACACCTTC.

V is TRBV7-9 and J is TRBJ2-1, with 9 bases aligning to TRBD2. V shed 1 base, J shed 4 bases, and the junction held 5 bases outside the gene matches. From germline, CDR1 is SEHNR and CDR2 FQNEAQ (reference sequence). There are 16 residues in the CDR3. CDR3 DNA: TGTGCCAGCAGCTTAGTTGCGGGAGGGGGTTACAATGAGCAGTTCTTC. Protein: CASSLVAGGGYNEQFF.

CDR3 coding DNA: TGTGCCAGCAGCTTGGACAGGGTAAATTCACCCCTCCACTTT. Its translation is CASSLDRVNSPLHF. V gene TRBV5-4 combines with J gene TRBJ1-6; TRBD1 is a possible D gene (6 bases). The CDR3 has 14 amino acids. Per the germline V gene, CDR1 is SGHNT and CDR2 is YYREEE (reference sequence). V lost 0 bases and J 7 bases, leaving 8 bases between the germline ends.

In DNA, the CDR3 is TGCGCCAGCAGCCGGGGACAGGGGGTTAACTATGGCTACACCTTC. It translates to CASSRGQGVNYGYTF. V gene TRBV5-1 combines with J gene TRBJ1-2; 11 nucleotides align to TRBD1. Germline values: CDR1 SGHRS, CDR2 YFSETQ. V lost 4 bases, J lost 1 base, and 3 bases stayed unmatched. CDR3 length equals 15 residues.

V is TRBV5-1 and J is TRBJ2-7, with TRBD2 as a possible D gene (5 bases). CDR1 SGHRS and CDR2 YFSETQ come from the germline V gene. The CDR3 covers 14 residues. Trimming cost V 1 base and J 5 bases, with 13 bases left between them. The CDR3, as DNA: TGCGCCAGCAGCTTGACCCGGGGAATAGACGAGCAGTACTTC. It specifies CASSLTRGIDEQYF.